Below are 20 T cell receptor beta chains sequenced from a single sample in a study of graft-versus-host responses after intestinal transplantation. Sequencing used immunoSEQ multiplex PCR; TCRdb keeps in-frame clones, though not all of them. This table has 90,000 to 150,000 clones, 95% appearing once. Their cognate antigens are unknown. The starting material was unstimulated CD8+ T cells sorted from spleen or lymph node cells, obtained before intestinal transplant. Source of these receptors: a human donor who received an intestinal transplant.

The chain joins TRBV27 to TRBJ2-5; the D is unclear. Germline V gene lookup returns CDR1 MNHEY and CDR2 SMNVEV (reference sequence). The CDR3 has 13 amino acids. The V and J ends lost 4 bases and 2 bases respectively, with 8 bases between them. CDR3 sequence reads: CASSSRAQETQYF. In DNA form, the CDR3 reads TGTGCCAGCAGTTCGAGAGCGCAAGAGACCCAGTACTTC.

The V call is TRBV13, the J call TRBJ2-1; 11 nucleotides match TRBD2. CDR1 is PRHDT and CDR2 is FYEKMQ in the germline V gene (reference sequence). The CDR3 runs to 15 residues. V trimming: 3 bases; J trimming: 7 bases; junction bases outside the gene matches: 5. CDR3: CASSFTSGRRNEQFF. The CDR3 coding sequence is TGTGCCAGCAGCTTCACTAGCGGGAGAAGGAATGAGCAGTTCTTC.

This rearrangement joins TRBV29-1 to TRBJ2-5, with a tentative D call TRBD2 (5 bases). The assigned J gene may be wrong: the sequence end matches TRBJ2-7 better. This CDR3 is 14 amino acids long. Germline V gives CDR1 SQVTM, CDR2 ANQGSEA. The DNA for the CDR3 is TGCAGCGTTACGATACAAAACGAGGGCTACGAGCAGTACTTC. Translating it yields CSVTIQNEGYEQYF.

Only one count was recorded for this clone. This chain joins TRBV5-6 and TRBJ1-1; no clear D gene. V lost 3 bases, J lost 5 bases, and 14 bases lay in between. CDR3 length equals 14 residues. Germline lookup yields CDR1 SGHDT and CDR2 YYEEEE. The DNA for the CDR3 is TGTGCCAGCAGCTCCTTAGTAGGACGGACTGAAGCTTTCTTT. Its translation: CASSSLVGRTEAFF.

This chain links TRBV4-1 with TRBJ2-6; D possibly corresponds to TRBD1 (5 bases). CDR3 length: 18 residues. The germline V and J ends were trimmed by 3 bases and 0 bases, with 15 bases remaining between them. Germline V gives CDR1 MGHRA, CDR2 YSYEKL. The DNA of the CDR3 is TGCGCCAGCAGCCACCGACAGACCTTAAGCTCTGGGGCCAACGTCCTGACTTTC. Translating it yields CASSHRQTLSSGANVLTF.

CDR3: CASSFGTGIYEQYF. CDR3 DNA: TGTGCCAGCAGTTTCGGGACAGGGATCTACGAGCAGTACTTC. The J gene is TRBJ2-7, the V gene TRBV6-5; TRBD1 matches 9 bases. Germline V gene data show CDR1 as MNHEY and CDR2 as SVGAGI. This CDR3 contains 14 residues. Trimming cost V 4 bases and J 3 bases; bases outside gene matches: 4.

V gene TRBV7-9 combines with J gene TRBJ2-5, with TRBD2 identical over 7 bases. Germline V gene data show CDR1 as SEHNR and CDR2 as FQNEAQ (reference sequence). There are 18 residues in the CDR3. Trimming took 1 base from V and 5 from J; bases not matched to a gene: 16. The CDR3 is CASSLVGWTSRTGETQYF. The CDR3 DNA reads TGTGCCAGCAGCTTAGTAGGCTGGACTAGTCGTACGGGTGAGACCCAGTACTTC.

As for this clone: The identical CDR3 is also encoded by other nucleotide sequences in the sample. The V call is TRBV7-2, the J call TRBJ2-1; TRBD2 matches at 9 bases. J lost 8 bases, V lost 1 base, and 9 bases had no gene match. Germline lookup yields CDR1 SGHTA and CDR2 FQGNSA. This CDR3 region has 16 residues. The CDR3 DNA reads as TGTGCCAGCAGCTTAGAACTGGCGGGAGGGGGCTATGAGCAGTTCTTC. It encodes CASSLELAGGGYEQFF. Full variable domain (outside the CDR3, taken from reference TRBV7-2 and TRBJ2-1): GAGVSQSPSNKVTEKGKDVELRCDPISGHTALYWYRQSLGQGLEFLIYFQGNSAPDKSGLPSDRFSAERTGGSVSTLTIQRTQQEDSAVYLCASSLELAGGGYEQFFGPGTRLTVL.

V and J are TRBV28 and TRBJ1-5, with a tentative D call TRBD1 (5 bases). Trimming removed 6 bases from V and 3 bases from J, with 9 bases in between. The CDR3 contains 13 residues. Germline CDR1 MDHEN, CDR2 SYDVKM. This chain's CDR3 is CASSWGTNQPQHF. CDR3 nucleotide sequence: TGTGCCAGCAGCTGGGGCACCAATCAGCCCCAGCATTTT.

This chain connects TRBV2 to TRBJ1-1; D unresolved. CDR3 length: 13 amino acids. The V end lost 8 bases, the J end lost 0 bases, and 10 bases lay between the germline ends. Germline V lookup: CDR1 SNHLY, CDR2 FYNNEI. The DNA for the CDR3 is TGTGCCAGCTTCTCTAGTGTGAACACTGAAGCTTTCTTT. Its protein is CASFSSVNTEAFF.

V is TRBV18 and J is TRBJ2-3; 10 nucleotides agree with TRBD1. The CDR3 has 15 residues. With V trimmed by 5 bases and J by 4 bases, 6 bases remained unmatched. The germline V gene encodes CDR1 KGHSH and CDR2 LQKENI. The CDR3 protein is CASSATGGAADTQYF. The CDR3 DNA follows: TGTGCCAGCTCAGCGACAGGGGGCGCAGCAGATACGCAGTATTTT.

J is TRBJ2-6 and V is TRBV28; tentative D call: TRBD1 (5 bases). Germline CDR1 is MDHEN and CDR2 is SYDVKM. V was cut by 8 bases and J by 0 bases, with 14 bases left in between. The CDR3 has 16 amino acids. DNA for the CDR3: TGTGCCAGCGGATCGGCCAGGGACTCTGGGGCCAACGTCCTGACTTTC. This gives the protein CASGSARDSGANVLTF.

The CDR3 DNA reads as TGTGCCAGCATTACTACCTCTTCCTACGAGCAGTACTTC. This sequence encodes CASITTSSYEQYF. V and J are TRBV2 and TRBJ2-7; no definite D call. The germline CDR1 and CDR2 sequences are SNHLY and FYNNEI. The ends were cut back, 7 bases at V and 1 base at J, with 11 bases in the middle. The CDR3 totals 13 residues.

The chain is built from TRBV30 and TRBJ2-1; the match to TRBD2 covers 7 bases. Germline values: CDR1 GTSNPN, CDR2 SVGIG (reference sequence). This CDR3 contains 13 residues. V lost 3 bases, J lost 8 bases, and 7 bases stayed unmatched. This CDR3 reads CAWSAGRVYEQFF. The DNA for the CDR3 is TGTGCCTGGAGCGCAGGGAGGGTCTATGAGCAGTTCTTC.

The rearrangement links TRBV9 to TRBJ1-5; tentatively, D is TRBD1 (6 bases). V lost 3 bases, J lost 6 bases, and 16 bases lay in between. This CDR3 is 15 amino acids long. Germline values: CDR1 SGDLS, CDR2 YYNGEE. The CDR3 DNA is TGTGCCAGCAGCGGAGGTCAGGGGATCGGTCAGCCCCAGCATTTT. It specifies CASSGGQGIGQPQHF.

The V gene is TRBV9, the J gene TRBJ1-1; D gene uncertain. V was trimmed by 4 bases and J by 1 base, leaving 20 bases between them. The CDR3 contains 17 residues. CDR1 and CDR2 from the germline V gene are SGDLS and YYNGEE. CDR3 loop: CASSPHRGLGANTEAFF. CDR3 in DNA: TGTGCCAGCAGCCCGCACCGAGGGTTGGGCGCGAACACTGAAGCTTTCTTT.

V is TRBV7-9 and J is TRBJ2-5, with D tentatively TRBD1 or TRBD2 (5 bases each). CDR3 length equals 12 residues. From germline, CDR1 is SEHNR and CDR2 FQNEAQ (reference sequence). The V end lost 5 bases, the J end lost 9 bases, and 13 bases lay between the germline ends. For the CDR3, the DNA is TGTGCCAGCAGCCCCCGGGGCGTAGCCCAGTACTTC. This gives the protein CASSPRGVAQYF. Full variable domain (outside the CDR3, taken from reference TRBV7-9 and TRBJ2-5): DTGVSQNPRHKITKRGQNVTFRCDPISEHNRLYWYRQTLGQGPEFLTYFQNEAQLEKSRLLSDRFSAERPKGSFSTLEIQRTEQGDSAMYLCASSPRGVAQYFGPGTRLLVL.

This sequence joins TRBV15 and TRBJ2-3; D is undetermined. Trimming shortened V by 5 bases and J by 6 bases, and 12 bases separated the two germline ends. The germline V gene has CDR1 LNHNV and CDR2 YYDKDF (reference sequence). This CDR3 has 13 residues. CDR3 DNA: TGTGCCACCAGCGCAGATATGATGGATACGCAGTATTTT. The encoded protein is CATSADMMDTQYF.

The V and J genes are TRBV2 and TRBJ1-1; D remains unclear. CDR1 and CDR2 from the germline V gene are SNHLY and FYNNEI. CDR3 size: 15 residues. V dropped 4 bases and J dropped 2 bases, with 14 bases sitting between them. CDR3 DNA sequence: TGTGCCAGCAGTGCACAAAACAGAATAAACACTGAAGCTTTCTTT. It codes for CASSAQNRINTEAFF.

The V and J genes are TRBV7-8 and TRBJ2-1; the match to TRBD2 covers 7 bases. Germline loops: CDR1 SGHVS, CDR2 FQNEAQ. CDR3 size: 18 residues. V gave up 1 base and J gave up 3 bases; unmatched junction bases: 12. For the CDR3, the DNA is TGTGCCAGCAGCTTAGATGGGCGGGAGCGGTACCACTACAATGAGCAGTTCTTC. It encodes CASSLDGRERYHYNEQFF.